This TCR beta chain was captured by sequencing in a study of regulatory T cells in long-lasting Graves disease. The V gene's germline CDR1 is GTSNPN and CDR2 SVGIG (reference sequence). V was shortened by 4 bases and J by 6 bases, with 12 bases between the two germline ends. The CDR3 has 12 residues. Construction of the TCR beta libraries employed iRepertoire HTBI primers in conjunction with Arm-PCR of CDR3 regions. TCRdb processed the multiplex PCR reads anew with MiXCR; each CDR3 protein has one entry. The table has about 460,000 distinct CDR3 sequences, under 25% seen once. This sample's time point: persistent/refractory GD, antithyroid drugs over 5 years with positive TRAb. Isolated PBMC RNA provided the starting material for the TCR library.

The TCR originated in a female donor with Graves disease. The sequences come from peripheral blood mononuclear cells (PBMCs), collected when the disease was refractory, from a patient treated with antithyroid drugs. The J gene is TRBJ1-1, the V gene TRBV30; D is uncertain. The CDR3 here is CAWTRTRSEAFF. In nucleotides, the CDR3 is TGTGCCTGGACCCGCACGAGGTCTGAAGCTTTCTTT. Drawing the rest from reference TRBV30 and TRBJ1-1, the complete variable domain is SQTIHQWPATLVQPVGSPLSLECTVEGTSNPNLYWYRQAAGRGLQLLFYSVGIGQISSEVPQNLSASRPQDRQFILSSKKLLLSDSGFYLCAWTRTRSEAFFGQGTRLTVV.